Listed below are T cell receptor beta chains from one sample, sequenced in a study of PD-1 blockade in classical Hodgkin lymphoma. The assay was immunoSEQ multiplex PCR, and TCRdb's table has in-frame clones only and misses some. The table shows under 30,000 clones, with roughly 92% occurring only once. Specimen: peripheral blood mononuclear cells (PBMCs). Receptor source: a human donor with classical Hodgkin lymphoma. Each CDR3 is given with its conserved first and last residue. The D gene is left open where the match is weak. Clone size is given for some rows only: seen once, a few or many times, or a class if the clone is expanded.

TRBJ1-4 TRBV10-3 - - CAISESLVQGGEKLFF TGTGCCATCAGTGAGTCGCTGGTGCAGGGTGGCGAAAAACTGTTTTTT
TRBJ2-2 TRBV5-1 once TRBD2 CASSAPGSGVGTGELFF TGCGCCAGCAGCGCGCCGGGTAGCGGGGTCGGCACCGGGGAGCTGTTTTTT
TRBJ2-5 TRBV11-1 - TRBD2 CASSPGLAGGGETQYF TGTGCCAGCAGCCCGGGACTAGCGGGAGGAGGAGAGACCCAGTACTTC
TRBJ2-6 TRBV5-4 - TRBD1 CASSSRQGPGANVLTF TGTGCCAGCAGCTCCCGACAGGGCCCCGGGGCCAACGTCCTGACTTTC
TRBJ2-7 TRBV7-2 - TRBD1 CASSWDRAYEQYF TGTGCCAGCAGTTGGGACAGAGCTTACGAGCAGTACTTC
TRBJ2-2 TRBV5-1 - - CASSQGVNTGELFF TGCGCCAGCAGCCAGGGAGTGAACACCGGGGAGCTGTTTTTT
TRBJ2-1 TRBV18 - TRBD2 CASSPPSGAYNEQFF TGTGCCAGCTCACCACCTAGCGGGGCCTACAATGAGCAGTTCTTC
TRBJ1-5 TRBV9 - TRBD1 CASSQGTDNQPQHF TGTGCCAGCAGCCAAGGGACAGACAATCAGCCCCAGCATTTT
TRBJ1-1 TRBV30 - - CAWSVQGDTEAFF TGTGCCTGGAGTGTGCAGGGAGACACTGAAGCTTTCTTT
TRBJ2-1 TRBV5-4 once - CASSLAASSYNEQFF TGTGCCAGCAGTTTAGCGGCAAGCTCCTACAATGAGCAGTTCTTC